This T cell receptor (beta chain) was documented in a study of CD8 T cells in ankylosing spondylitis. Study conclusions and caveats: Reportedly, matched ankylosing spondylitis synovial fluid was significantly enriched for disease-linked clones. Apparently characteristic of ankylosing spondylitis blood was a TCR beta motif (eight highly homologous variants).

For this clonotype: The antigen is not known.

5'-RACE, quantitative and with molecular barcodes, yielded the TCR beta libraries. A single record per CDR3 protein comes from TCRdb applying MiXCR to the 5' RACE reads. The table lists some 240,000 distinct CDR3 sequences, around 7.8% of them singletons. Trimming took off 6 bases at V and 1 base at J, with 10 bases between the two ends. The CDR3 extends over 13 amino acids. From germline, CDR1 is MNHNS and CDR2 SASEGT. Sequencing was performed on blood, either unsorted or a sorted T cell fraction (not recorded which). The chain couples TRBV6-1 to TRBJ2-7; possibly TRBD1 for D (6 bases). This clonotype was sampled from a male donor with ankylosing spondylitis or in good health (not recorded which). In DNA, the CDR3 is TGTGCCAGCAGGCCCCAGGGGTCCTACGAGCAGTACTTC. Translating it yields CASRPQGSYEQYF.